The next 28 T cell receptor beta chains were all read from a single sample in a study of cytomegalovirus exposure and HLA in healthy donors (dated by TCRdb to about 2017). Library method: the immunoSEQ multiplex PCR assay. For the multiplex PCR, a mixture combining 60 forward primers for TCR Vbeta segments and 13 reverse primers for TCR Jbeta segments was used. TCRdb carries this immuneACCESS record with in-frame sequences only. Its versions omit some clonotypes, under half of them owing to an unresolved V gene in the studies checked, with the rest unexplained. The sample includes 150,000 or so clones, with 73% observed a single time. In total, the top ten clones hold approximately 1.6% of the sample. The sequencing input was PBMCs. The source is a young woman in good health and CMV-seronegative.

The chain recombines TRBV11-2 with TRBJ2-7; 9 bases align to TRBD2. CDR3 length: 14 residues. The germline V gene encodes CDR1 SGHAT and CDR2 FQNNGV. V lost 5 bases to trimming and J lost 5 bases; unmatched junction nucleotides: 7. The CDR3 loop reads CASSTWTSEHEQYV. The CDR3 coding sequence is TGTGCCAGCAGCACATGGACTAGCGAACACGAGCAGTACGTC.

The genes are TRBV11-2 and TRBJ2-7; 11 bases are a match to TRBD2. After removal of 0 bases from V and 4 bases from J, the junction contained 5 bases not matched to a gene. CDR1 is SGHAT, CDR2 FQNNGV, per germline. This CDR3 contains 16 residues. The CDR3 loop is CASSLDLTSGVYEQYV. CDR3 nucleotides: TGTGCCAGCAGCTTAGATCTGACTAGCGGGGTTTACGAGCAGTACGTC.

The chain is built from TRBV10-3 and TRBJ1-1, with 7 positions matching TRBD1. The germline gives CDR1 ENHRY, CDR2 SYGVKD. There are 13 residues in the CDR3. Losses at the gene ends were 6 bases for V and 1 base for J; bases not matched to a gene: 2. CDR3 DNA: TGTGCCATCAGGGGGGACAGGAACACTGAAGCTTTCTTT. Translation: CAIRGDRNTEAFF.

CDR3 region: CASSSGTGGSTVDSPLHF. For the CDR3, the DNA is TGTGCCAGCAGCTCCGGGACAGGGGGCTCAACCGTAGATTCACCCCTCCACTTT. The V and J genes are TRBV5-4 and TRBJ1-6, with TRBD1 matching over 12 bases. The V gene's germline CDR1 is SGHNT and CDR2 YYREEE (reference sequence). With 3 bases clipped from V and 8 bases from J, the junction kept 12 bases outside the gene matches. CDR3 size: 18 residues. The whole variable domain, filled in from reference TRBV5-4 and TRBJ1-6, reads ETGVTQSPTHLIKTRGQQVTLRCSSQSGHNTVSWYQQALGQGPQFIFQYYREEENGRGNFPPRFSGLQFPNYSSELNVNALELDDSALYLCASSSGTGGSTVDSPLHFGNGTRLTVT.

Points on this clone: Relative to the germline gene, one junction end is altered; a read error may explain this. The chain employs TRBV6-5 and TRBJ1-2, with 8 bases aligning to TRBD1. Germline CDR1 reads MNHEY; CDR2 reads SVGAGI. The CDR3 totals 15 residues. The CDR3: CASRSQGASPYGYTF. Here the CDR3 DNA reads TGTGCTAGCAGATCCCAGGGGGCGAGCCCCTATGGCTACACCTTC.

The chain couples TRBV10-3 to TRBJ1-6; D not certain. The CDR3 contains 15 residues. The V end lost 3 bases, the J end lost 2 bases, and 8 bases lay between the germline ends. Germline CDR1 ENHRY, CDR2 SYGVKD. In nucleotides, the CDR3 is TGTGCCATCAGTGAAATGGAGGCCTATAATTCACCCCTCCACTTT. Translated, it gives CAISEMEAYNSPLHF.

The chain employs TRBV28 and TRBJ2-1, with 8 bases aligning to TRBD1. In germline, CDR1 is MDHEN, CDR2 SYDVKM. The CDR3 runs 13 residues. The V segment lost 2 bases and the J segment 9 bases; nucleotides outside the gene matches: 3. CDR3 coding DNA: TGTGCCAGCAGTTTACTCGACAGGGGTGAGCAGTTCTTC. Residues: CASSLLDRGEQFF. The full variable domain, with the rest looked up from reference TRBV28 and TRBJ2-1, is DVKVTQSSRYLVKRTGEKVFLECVQDMDHENMFWYRQDPGLGLRLIYFSYDVKMKEKGDIPEGYSVSREKKERFSLILESASTNQTSMYLCASSLLDRGEQFFGPGTRLTVL.

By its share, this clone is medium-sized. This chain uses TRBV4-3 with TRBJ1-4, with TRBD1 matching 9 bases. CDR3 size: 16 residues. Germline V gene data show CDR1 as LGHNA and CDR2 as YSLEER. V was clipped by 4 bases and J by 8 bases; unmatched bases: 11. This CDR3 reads CASSPQGWTGDEKLFF. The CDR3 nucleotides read TGCGCCAGCAGCCCCCAAGGATGGACAGGGGACGAAAAACTGTTTTTT.

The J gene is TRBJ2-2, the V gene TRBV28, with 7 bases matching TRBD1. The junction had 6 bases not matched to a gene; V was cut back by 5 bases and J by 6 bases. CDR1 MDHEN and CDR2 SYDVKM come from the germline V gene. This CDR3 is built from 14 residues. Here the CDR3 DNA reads TGTGCCAGCAGTCGAGCCGACAGGGCCGGGGAGCTGTTTTTT. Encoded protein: CASSRADRAGELFF.

As DNA, the CDR3 is TGTGCCAGTAGTATACGGTCCGGACAGGGGTCCGATGAAGCTTTCTTT. Its translation: CASSIRSGQGSDEAFF. The chain combines TRBV19 with TRBJ1-1; 9 bases fit TRBD1. Looked up from germline, CDR1 is LNHDA and CDR2 is SQIVND (reference sequence). The trim removed 2 bases at V and 7 bases at J, leaving 11 bases unmatched. The CDR3 has 16 residues.

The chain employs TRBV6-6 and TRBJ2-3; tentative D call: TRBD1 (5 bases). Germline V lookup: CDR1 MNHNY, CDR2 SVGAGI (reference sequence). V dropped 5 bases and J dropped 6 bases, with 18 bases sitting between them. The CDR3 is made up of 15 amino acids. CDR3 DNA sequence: TGTGCCAGCAGTCAGGCCGCCAGGGTGGGGGATACGCAGTATTTT. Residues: CASSQAARVGDTQYF.

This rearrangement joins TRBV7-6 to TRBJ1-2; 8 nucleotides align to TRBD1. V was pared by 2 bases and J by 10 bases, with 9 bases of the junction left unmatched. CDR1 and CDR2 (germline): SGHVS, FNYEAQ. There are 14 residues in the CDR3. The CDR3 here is CASSLNTGGTLYTF. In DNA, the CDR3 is TGTGCCAGCAGCTTAAATACAGGGGGGACTCTCTACACCTTC.

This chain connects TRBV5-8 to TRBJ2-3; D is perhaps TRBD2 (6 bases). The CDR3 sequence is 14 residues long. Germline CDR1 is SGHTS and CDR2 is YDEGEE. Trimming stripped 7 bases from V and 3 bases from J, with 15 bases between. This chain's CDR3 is CASSAGGDTDTQYF. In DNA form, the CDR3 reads TGTGCCAGCTCAGCCGGGGGAGATACAGATACGCAGTATTTT.

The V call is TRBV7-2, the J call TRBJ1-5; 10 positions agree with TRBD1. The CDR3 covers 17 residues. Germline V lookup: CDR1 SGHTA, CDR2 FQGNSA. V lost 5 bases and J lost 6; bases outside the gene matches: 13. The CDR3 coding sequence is TGTGCCAGCAGCCTAGGCCTCCGGGACAGGGGATTTCAGCCCCAGCATTTT. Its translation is CASSLGLRDRGFQPQHF.

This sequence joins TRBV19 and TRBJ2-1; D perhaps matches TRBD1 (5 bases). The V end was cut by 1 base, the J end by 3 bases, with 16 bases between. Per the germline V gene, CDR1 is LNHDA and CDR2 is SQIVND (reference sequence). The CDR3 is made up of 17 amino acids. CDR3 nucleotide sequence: TGTGCCAGTAGTATAGCTTGGGGCGTGGGGAACTACAATGAGCAGTTCTTC. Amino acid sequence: CASSIAWGVGNYNEQFF. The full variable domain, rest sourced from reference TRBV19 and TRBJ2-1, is DGGITQSPKYLFRKEGQNVTLSCEQNLNHDAMYWYRQDPGQGLRLIYYSQIVNDFQKGDIAEGYSVSREKKESFPLTVTSAQKNPTAFYLCASSIAWGVGNYNEQFFGPGTRLTVL.

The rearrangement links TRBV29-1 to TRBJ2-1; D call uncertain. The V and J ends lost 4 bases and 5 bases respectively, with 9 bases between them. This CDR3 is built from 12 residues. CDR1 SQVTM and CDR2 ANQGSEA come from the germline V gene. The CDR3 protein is CSVVLYDNEQFF. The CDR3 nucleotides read TGCAGCGTTGTACTCTACGACAATGAGCAGTTCTTC.

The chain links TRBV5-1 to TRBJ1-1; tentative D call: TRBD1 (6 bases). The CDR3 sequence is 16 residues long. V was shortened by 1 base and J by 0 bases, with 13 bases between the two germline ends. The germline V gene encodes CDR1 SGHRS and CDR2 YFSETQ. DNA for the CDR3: TGCGCCAGCAGCTTGCTTCCAGGGGAAGTGAACACTGAAGCTTTCTTT. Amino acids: CASSLLPGEVNTEAFF. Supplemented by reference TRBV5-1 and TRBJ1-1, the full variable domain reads KAGVTQTPRYLIKTRGQQVTLSCSPISGHRSVSWYQQTPGQGLQFLFEYFSETQRNKGNFPGRFSGRQFSNSRSEMNVSTLELGDSALYLCASSLLPGEVNTEAFFGQGTRLTVV.

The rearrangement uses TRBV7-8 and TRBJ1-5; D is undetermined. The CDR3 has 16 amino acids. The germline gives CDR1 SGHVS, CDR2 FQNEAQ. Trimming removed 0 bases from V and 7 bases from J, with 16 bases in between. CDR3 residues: CASSLANGLVQQPQHF. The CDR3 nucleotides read TGTGCCAGCAGCTTAGCGAACGGACTTGTACAGCAGCCCCAGCATTTT.

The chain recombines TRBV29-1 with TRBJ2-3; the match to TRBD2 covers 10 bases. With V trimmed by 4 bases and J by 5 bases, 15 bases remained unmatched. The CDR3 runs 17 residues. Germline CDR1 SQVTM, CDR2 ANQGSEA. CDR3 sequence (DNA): TGCAGCGTTGGGCGATTCAGTCTAGCGGGAGTGGGAGATACGCAGTATTTT. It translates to CSVGRFSLAGVGDTQYF.

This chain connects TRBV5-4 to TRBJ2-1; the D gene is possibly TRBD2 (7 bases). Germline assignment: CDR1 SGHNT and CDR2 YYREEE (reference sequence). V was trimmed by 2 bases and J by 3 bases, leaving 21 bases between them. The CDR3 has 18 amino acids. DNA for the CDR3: TGTGCCAGCAGCTTTGGGATCGGGGGGACACGGATCTACAATGAGCAGTTCTTC. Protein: CASSFGIGGTRIYNEQFF.

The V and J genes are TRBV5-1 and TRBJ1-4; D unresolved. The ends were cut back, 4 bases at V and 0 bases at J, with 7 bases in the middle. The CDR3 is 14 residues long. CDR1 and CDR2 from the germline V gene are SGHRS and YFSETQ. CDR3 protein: CASSHQSTNEKLFF. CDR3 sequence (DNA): TGCGCCAGCAGCCACCAGTCAACTAATGAAAAACTGTTTTTT.

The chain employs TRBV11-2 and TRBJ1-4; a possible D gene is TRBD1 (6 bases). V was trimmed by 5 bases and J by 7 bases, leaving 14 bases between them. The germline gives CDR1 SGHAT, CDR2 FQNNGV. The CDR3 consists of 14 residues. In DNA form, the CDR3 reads TGTGCCAGCAGCGTAATGGGACAAACTGAAAAACTGTTTTTT. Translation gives CASSVMGQTEKLFF.

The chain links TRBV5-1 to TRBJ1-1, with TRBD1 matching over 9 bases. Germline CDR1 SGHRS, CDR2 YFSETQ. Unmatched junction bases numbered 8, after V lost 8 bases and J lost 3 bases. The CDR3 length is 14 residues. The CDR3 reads CASSTGGADTEAFF. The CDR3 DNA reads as TGCGCCAGTTCAACAGGGGGCGCGGACACTGAAGCTTTCTTT.

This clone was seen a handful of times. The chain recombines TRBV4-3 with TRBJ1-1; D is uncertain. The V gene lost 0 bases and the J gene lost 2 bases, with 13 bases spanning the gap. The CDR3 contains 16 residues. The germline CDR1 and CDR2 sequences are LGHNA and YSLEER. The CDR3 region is CASSQDASGDNTEAFF. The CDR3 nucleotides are TGCGCCAGCAGCCAAGATGCGTCCGGAGACAACACTGAAGCTTTCTTT.

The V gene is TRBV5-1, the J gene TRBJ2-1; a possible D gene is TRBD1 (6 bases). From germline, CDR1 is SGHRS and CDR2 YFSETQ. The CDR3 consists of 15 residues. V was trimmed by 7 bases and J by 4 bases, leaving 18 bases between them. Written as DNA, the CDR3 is TGCGCCAGCGCCTCTGGGACAAATTATTACAATGAGCAGTTCTTC. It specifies CASASGTNYYNEQFF.

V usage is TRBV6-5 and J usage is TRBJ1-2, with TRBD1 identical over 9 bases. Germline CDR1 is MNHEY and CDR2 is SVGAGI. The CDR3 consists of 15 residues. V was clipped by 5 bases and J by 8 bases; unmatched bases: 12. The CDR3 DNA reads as TGTGCCAGCAGTCCTTTTTGGGGACAGGGAGGCGGCTACACCTTC. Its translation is CASSPFWGQGGGYTF.

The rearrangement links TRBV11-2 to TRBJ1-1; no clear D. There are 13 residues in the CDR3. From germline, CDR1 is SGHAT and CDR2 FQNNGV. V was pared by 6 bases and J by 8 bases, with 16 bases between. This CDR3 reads CASSPLGRREAFF. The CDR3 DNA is TGTGCCAGCAGTCCCCTTGGGAGGAGGGAAGCTTTCTTT.

CDR3 nucleotides: TGTGCCAGCAGCTCGAGGGACAGGGGGGACACCGGGGAGCTGTTTTTT. It yields the protein CASSSRDRGDTGELFF. The rearrangement joins TRBV7-9 to TRBJ2-2, with 11 bases fitting TRBD1. There are 16 residues in the CDR3. J was trimmed by 3 bases and V by 4 bases; bases with no gene match: 4. From germline, CDR1 is SEHNR and CDR2 FQNEAQ (reference sequence).